The 27 T cell receptor beta chains listed next were all sequenced from one sample in a study of blood T cell repertoires in COVID-19. Profiled with immunoSEQ multiplex PCR; TCRdb holds only in-frame clones, not every one. The sample yields hundreds of thousands of clones, 85% to 90% seen once. Sequenced material: PBMCs or T cells enriched from blood (not recorded which). The receptor set was obtained from a woman younger than 30 with acute COVID-19.

The genes are TRBV11-3 and TRBJ2-1; D may be TRBD2 (5 bases). From germline, CDR1 is SGHNT and CDR2 YENEEA. V was shortened by 0 bases and J by 0 bases, with 18 bases between the two germline ends. This CDR3 spans 19 amino acids. The CDR3 DNA is TGTGCCAGCAGCTTAGAAGGTACTAGTCTCCGCTTCTCCTACAATGAGCAGTTCTTC. Its protein is CASSLEGTSLRFSYNEQFF. Using reference TRBV11-3 and TRBJ2-1 for the parts outside the CDR3, the full variable domain is EAGVVQSPRYKIIEKKQPVAFWCNPISGHNTLYWYLQNLGQGPELLIRYENEEAVDDSQLPKDRFSAERLKGVDSTLKIQPAELGDSAVYLCASSLEGTSLRFSYNEQFFGPGTRLTVL.

This sequence joins TRBV10-2 and TRBJ2-1; 9 nucleotides align to TRBD1. Germline loops: CDR1 WSHSY, CDR2 SAAADI. The CDR3 spans 15 residues. J lost 8 bases, V lost 4 bases, and 9 bases had no gene match. The DNA of the CDR3 is TGCGCCAGCAGTGGAGAACAGGGGGCCTTCGATGAGCAGTTCTTC. It yields the protein CASSGEQGAFDEQFF.

The rearrangement links TRBV7-2 to TRBJ1-5; tentatively, D is TRBD1 (5 bases). The germline CDR1 and CDR2 sequences are SGHTA and FQGNSA. V was clipped by 8 bases and J by 1 base, with 15 bases between them. The CDR3 loop spans 15 amino acids. The CDR3 loop is CASAVKGLSNQPQHF. The CDR3 DNA reads TGTGCCAGCGCAGTAAAGGGGTTGAGCAATCAGCCCCAGCATTTT.

The rearrangement links TRBV15 to TRBJ2-1; 11 nucleotides line up with TRBD2. The germline CDR1 and CDR2 sequences are LNHNV and YYDKDF (reference sequence). The CDR3 is 15 residues long. The junction had 3 bases not matched to a gene; V was cut back by 4 bases and J by 4 bases. The CDR3 here is CATSTTSGGYNEQFF. The DNA for the CDR3 is TGTGCCACCAGCACCACTAGCGGGGGATACAATGAGCAGTTCTTC.

The rearrangement joins TRBV2 to TRBJ1-5, with D perhaps matching TRBD1 (6 bases). The CDR3 has 14 amino acids. V lost 11 bases and J 0 bases, leaving 14 bases between the germline ends. Germline loops: CDR1 SNHLY, CDR2 FYNNEI. The CDR3 reads CAGTGPYSNQPQHF. The CDR3 DNA reads as TGTGCCGGTACAGGGCCCTATAGCAATCAGCCCCAGCATTTT.

The chain links TRBV19 to TRBJ1-2; 10 bases are shared with TRBD1. This CDR3 contains 15 residues. CDR1 is LNHDA, CDR2 SQIVND, per germline (reference sequence). With V trimmed by 6 bases and J by 3 bases, 7 bases remained unmatched. For the CDR3, the DNA is TGTGCCAGTAGGACGGGACAGGGGCTGTACTATGGCTACACCTTC. It is translated as CASRTGQGLYYGYTF.

CDR3 sequence reads: CASSYGVSTEAFF. In DNA form, the CDR3 reads TGTGCCAGCAGCTACGGGGTTAGCACTGAAGCTTTCTTT. This rearrangement joins TRBV11-1 to TRBJ1-1; D remains ambiguous. The germline gives CDR1 SGHAT, CDR2 FQDESV (reference sequence). CDR3 length equals 13 residues. V was trimmed by 4 bases and J by 4 bases, leaving 10 bases between them.

CDR3 protein: CASSLTPGLAGLEQFF. Here the CDR3 DNA reads TGTGCCAGCAGCTTGACCCCGGGACTAGCGGGACTCGAGCAGTTCTTC. The gene calls are TRBV9 and TRBJ2-1, with 13 bases aligning to TRBD2. Trimming removed 4 bases from V and 10 bases from J; junction bases left unmatched: 11. CDR3 length equals 16 residues. Germline V gene data show CDR1 as SGDLS and CDR2 as YYNGEE.

The chain employs TRBV6-5 and TRBJ1-1; D is perhaps TRBD1 (5 bases). Germline loops: CDR1 MNHEY, CDR2 SVGAGI. The CDR3 is 14 residues long. Trimming stripped 6 bases from V and 0 bases from J, with 11 bases between. The chain's CDR3 is CASSLGHLNTEAFF. The DNA for the CDR3 is TGTGCCAGCAGCTTAGGACACTTGAACACTGAAGCTTTCTTT.

This chain uses TRBV21-1 with TRBJ2-1; TRBD2, the D gene given by the table, was not confirmed from the DNA. TRBV21-1 is shown as a pseudogene. This CDR3 has 16 residues. CDR3 nucleotide sequence: TGTGCCAGCAGCAAAGGCCCTAGCGGGAGTTACAATGAGCAGTTCTTC. It yields the protein CASSKGPSGSYNEQFF.

The chain combines TRBV19 with TRBJ2-6, with no clear D. The CDR3 is 14 amino acids. Germline V lookup: CDR1 LNHDA, CDR2 SQIVND (reference sequence). Trimming removed 3 bases at V and 4 bases at J, with 7 bases between. This chain's CDR3 is CASSIVGGANVLTF. For the CDR3, the DNA is TGTGCCAGTAGTATCGTGGGCGGGGCCAACGTCCTGACTTTC.

The rearrangement uses TRBV7-9 and TRBJ2-1; D is ambiguous. Trimming took 1 base from V and 8 from J, leaving 12 bases between them. Germline V CDR1 and CDR2: SEHNR, FQNEAQ (reference sequence). The CDR3 consists of 14 residues. In nucleotides, the CDR3 is TGTGCCAGCAGCTTAGTAAGTCCCCAGGATGAGCAGTTCTTC. Translation: CASSLVSPQDEQFF.

The CDR3 loop is CASSYSYQGGSPLHF. The CDR3 DNA reads TGTGCCAGCAGTTACTCGTACCAGGGTGGATCACCCCTCCACTTT. V usage is TRBV6-5 and J usage is TRBJ1-6, with a possible D match to TRBD1 (5 bases). Germline CDR1 and CDR2: MNHEY and SVGAGI. V lost 0 bases, J lost 10 bases, and 13 bases lay in between. CDR3 length: 15 residues.

V is TRBV3-1 (or the pseudogene TRBV3-2) and J is TRBJ2-2; 7 positions match TRBD1. V shed 6 bases, J shed 6 bases, and the junction held 7 bases outside the gene matches. CDR1 is LGHDT and CDR2 is YNNKEL in the germline V gene (reference sequence). The CDR3 sequence is 14 residues long. CDR3 loop: CASRPTGLAGELFF. In DNA, the CDR3 is TGTGCCAGCAGACCGACAGGGTTGGCCGGGGAGCTGTTTTTT.

The chain joins TRBV27 to TRBJ2-7, with 9 nucleotides matching TRBD2. The V gene end was trimmed by 4 bases and the J gene end by 2 bases; junction bases not matched to a gene: 3. The CDR3 loop spans 14 amino acids. The germline V gene encodes CDR1 MNHEY and CDR2 SMNVEV (reference sequence). The CDR3 DNA is TGTGCCAGCAGTTCCCTAGCGGGAACCTACGAGCAGTACTTC. This translates into CASSSLAGTYEQYF.

This clone was counted a few times. The chain joins TRBV10-3 to TRBJ1-1, with 8 bases lining up with TRBD1. Germline values: CDR1 ENHRY, CDR2 SYGVKD. The CDR3 consists of 14 residues. V lost 3 bases to trimming and J lost 4 bases; unmatched junction nucleotides: 4. The CDR3 loop reads CAISESTGGTEAFF. Written as DNA, the CDR3 is TGTGCCATCAGTGAATCAACAGGGGGCACTGAAGCTTTCTTT.

The CDR3 loop is CARGKPGTTNTGELFF. CDR3 DNA sequence: TGTGCCAGAGGGAAGCCCGGGACAACGAACACCGGGGAGCTGTTTTTT. V usage is TRBV2 and J usage is TRBJ2-2, with D tentatively TRBD1 (6 bases). Trimming pared 9 bases from V and 0 bases from J, leaving 17 bases between. The CDR3 length is 16 residues. CDR1 and CDR2 (germline): SNHLY, FYNNEI.

The CDR3 nucleotides are TGTGCCAGCAGCCGGCCCCGACAGGACACCGGGGAGCTGTTTTTT. It yields the protein CASSRPRQDTGELFF. The chain is built from TRBV5-6 and TRBJ2-2, with a weak D call TRBD1 (6 bases). V was cut by 4 bases and J by 3 bases, with 13 bases left in between. Per the germline V gene, CDR1 is SGHDT and CDR2 is YYEEEE. The length of the CDR3 is 15 residues.

The gene calls are TRBV19 and TRBJ2-3, with 7 positions matching TRBD2. With 4 bases clipped from V and 4 bases from J, the junction kept 2 bases outside the gene matches. Germline values: CDR1 LNHDA, CDR2 SQIVND (reference sequence). CDR3 length: 13 amino acids. CDR3 in amino acids: CASSTSGADTQYF. Here the CDR3 DNA reads TGTGCCAGTAGTACTAGCGGCGCAGATACGCAGTATTTT.

This clone has more than one count but fewer than ten. The chain combines TRBV27 with TRBJ1-2, with unresolved D. Trimming took off 5 bases at V and 8 bases at J, with 15 bases between the two ends. The germline V gene encodes CDR1 MNHEY and CDR2 SMNVEV (reference sequence). This CDR3 is 13 amino acids long. Written as DNA, the CDR3 is TGTGCCAGCAGTAGGACTGAAGGGTGGGGCTACACCTTC. Amino acid sequence: CASSRTEGWGYTF.

V and J are TRBV5-5 and TRBJ1-4; no reliable D call. Looked up from germline, CDR1 is SGHKS and CDR2 is YYEKEE (reference sequence). V dropped 0 bases and J dropped 7 bases, with 7 bases sitting between them. This CDR3 has 13 amino acids. The CDR3 sequence: CASSLVPLEKLFF. The DNA for the CDR3 is TGTGCCAGCAGCTTGGTTCCACTTGAAAAACTGTTTTTT.

The genes are TRBV6-4 and TRBJ2-1; 9 bases map to TRBD1. There are 14 residues in the CDR3. Trimming took 6 bases from V and 5 from J; bases not matched to a gene: 5. The germline V gene has CDR1 MRHNA and CDR2 SNTAGT. In DNA form, the CDR3 reads TGTGCCAGCAGCGCCGGGACAGGGCACAATGAGCAGTTCTTC. Its protein is CASSAGTGHNEQFF.

This chain joins TRBV10-3 and TRBJ1-3, with D unclear. The CDR3 loop spans 15 amino acids. Trimming took off 7 bases at V and 0 bases at J, with 13 bases between the two ends. Germline V gives CDR1 ENHRY, CDR2 SYGVKD. This CDR3 reads CAINSGSLSGNTIYF. CDR3 in DNA: TGTGCCATCAATTCAGGCAGCCTCTCTGGAAACACCATATATTTT.

As for this clone: Other DNA sequences in this specimen translate into the identical CDR3. The J gene is TRBJ2-3, the V gene TRBV18; D is undetermined. The CDR3 length is 12 residues. CDR1 is KGHSH and CDR2 is LQKENI in the germline V gene. V was shortened by 3 bases and J by 3 bases, with 4 bases between the two germline ends. CDR3: CASSPSTDTQYF. The CDR3 DNA is TGTGCCAGCTCACCTTCTACAGATACGCAGTATTTT.

Points on this clone: At one of its ends the junction is not consistent with the germline gene, which may arise from a read error. The V and J genes are TRBV29-1 and TRBJ1-2, with D perhaps matching TRBD1 (5 bases). The germline CDR1 and CDR2 sequences are SQVTM and ANQGSEA. This CDR3 is built from 13 residues. The CDR3 spells CSVVTGVLFAAAF. In DNA, the CDR3 is TGCAGCGTTGTGACGGGGGTCCTTTTTGCCGCCGCCTTC.

V and J are TRBV28 and TRBJ1-1, with 7 bases lining up with TRBD1. CDR3 length: 11 amino acids. Looked up from germline, CDR1 is MDHEN and CDR2 is SYDVKM. With 3 bases clipped from V and 11 bases from J, the junction kept 3 bases outside the gene matches. The CDR3 coding sequence is TGTGCCAGCAGTTTCCGCAGGGGGGCTTTCTTT. The encoded protein is CASSFRRGAFF.

The chain couples TRBV27 to TRBJ1-5; weak D call: TRBD1 (6 bases). Trimming left V 1 base short and J 0 bases short, with 13 bases between. This CDR3 region has 17 residues. CDR1 is MNHEY and CDR2 is SMNVEV in the germline V gene (reference sequence). CDR3 amino acids: CASSLYSRTVSNQPQHF. For the CDR3, the DNA is TGTGCCAGCAGTTTATATTCCCGGACAGTTAGCAATCAGCCCCAGCATTTT.